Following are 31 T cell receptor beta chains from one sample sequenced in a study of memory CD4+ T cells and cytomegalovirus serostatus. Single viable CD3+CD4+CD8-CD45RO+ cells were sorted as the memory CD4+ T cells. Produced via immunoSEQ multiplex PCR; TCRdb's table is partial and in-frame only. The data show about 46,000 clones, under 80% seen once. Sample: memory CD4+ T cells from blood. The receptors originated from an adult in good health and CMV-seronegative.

The CDR3 nucleotides are TGTGCCAGCAGTTCAGTGAGCCGGGGAAGCACTGAAGCTTTCTTT. Translating gives CASSSVSRGSTEAFF. The chain is built from TRBV6-5 and TRBJ1-1; no firm D call. This CDR3 has 15 amino acids. The V and J ends lost 4 bases and 4 bases respectively, with 16 bases between them. Looked up from germline, CDR1 is MNHEY and CDR2 is SVGAGI.

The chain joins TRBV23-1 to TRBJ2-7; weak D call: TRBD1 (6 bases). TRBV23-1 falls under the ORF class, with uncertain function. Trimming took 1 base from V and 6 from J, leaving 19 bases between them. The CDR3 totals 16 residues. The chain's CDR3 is CASSQLRSDRKREQYF. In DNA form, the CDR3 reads TGCGCCAGCAGTCAATTAAGAAGTGACAGGAAGCGCGAGCAGTACTTC.

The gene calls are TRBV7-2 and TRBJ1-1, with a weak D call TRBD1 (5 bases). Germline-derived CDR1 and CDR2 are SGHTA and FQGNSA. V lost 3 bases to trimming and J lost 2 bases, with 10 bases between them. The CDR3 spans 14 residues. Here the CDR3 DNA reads TGTGCCAGCAGCTTGGGACCAGGTAACACTGAAGCTTTCTTT. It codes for CASSLGPGNTEAFF.

The DNA for the CDR3 is TGTGCCAGCAGCTTAGGGACTAGATACAATGAGCAGTTCTTC. Protein: CASSLGTRYNEQFF. V gene TRBV7-6 combines with J gene TRBJ2-1; 7 bases agree with TRBD2. V lost 1 base and J lost 4; bases outside the gene matches: 1. Germline lookup yields CDR1 SGHVS and CDR2 FNYEAQ. The length of the CDR3 is 14 residues.

This CDR3 reads CASSYRGEQGDTGELFF. DNA for the CDR3: TGTGCCAGCAGCTACCGGGGAGAACAGGGGGACACCGGGGAGCTGTTTTTT. The chain employs TRBV11-2 and TRBJ2-2; 8 bases are a match to TRBD1. This CDR3 comprises 17 residues. With 4 bases clipped from V and 3 bases from J, the junction kept 10 bases outside the gene matches. Germline assignment: CDR1 SGHAT and CDR2 FQNNGV.

As DNA, the CDR3 is TGTGCCAGCAGTGAGGGACAGGGGGCGGCCGGGGAGCTGTTTTTT. Protein product: CASSEGQGAAGELFF. The chain has TRBV2 and TRBJ2-2, with 12 bases aligning to TRBD1. CDR1 and CDR2 (germline): SNHLY, FYNNEI. V was pared by 3 bases and J by 6 bases, with 2 bases of the junction left unmatched. The CDR3 contains 15 residues.

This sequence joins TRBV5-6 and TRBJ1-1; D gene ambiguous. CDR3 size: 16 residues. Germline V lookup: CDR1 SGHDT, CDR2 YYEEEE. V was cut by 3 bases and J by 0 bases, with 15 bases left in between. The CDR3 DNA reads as TGTGCCAGCAGCTCCTACGATACACGGTTGAACACTGAAGCTTTCTTT. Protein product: CASSSYDTRLNTEAFF.

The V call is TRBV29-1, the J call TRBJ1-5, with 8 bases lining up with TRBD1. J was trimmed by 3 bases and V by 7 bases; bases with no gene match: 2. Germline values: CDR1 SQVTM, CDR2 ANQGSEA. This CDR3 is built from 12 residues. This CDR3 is CSGGQANQPQHF. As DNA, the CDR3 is TGCAGCGGGGGACAGGCCAATCAGCCCCAGCATTTT.

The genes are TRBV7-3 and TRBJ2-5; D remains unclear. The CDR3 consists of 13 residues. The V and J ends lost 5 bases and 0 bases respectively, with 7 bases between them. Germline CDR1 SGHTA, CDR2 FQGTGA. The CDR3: CASSAVHQETQYF. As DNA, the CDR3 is TGTGCCAGCAGCGCGGTTCACCAAGAGACCCAGTACTTC.

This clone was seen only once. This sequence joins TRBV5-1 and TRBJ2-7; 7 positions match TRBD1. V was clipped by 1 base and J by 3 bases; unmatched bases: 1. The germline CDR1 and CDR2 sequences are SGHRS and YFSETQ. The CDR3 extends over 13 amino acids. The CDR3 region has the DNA TGCGCCAGCAGCTTGTGGACAGGCTACGAGCAGTACTTC. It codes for CASSLWTGYEQYF.

CDR3 sequence (DNA): TGTGCCAGCAGTTTACACAGGGAGTCGAACGAGCAGTACTTC. It yields the protein CASSLHRESNEQYF. The V gene is TRBV27, the J gene TRBJ2-7; D possibly corresponds to TRBD1 (6 bases). Deletions cut 2 bases from V and 5 bases from J, with 13 bases between. The CDR3 is made up of 14 amino acids. Germline CDR1 reads MNHEY; CDR2 reads SMNVEV (reference sequence).

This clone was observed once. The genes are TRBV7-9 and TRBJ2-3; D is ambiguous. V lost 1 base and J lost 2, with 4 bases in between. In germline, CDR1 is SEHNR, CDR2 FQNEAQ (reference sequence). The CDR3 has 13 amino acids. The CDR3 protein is CASSLVSTDTQYF. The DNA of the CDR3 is TGTGCCAGCAGCTTAGTGTCCACAGATACGCAGTATTTT.

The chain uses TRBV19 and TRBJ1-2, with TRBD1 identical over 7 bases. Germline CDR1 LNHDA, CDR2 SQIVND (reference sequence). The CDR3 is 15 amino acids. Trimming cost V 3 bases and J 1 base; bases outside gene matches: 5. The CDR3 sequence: CASSIPRGDNYGYTF. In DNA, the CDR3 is TGTGCCAGTAGTATCCCCAGGGGGGATAACTATGGCTACACCTTC.

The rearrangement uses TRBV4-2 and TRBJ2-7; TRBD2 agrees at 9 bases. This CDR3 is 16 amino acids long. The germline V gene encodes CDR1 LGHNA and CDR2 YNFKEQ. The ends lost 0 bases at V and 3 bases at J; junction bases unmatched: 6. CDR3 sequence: CASSQDRGLANYEQYF. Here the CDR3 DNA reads TGTGCCAGCAGCCAAGATCGGGGACTAGCCAACTACGAGCAGTACTTC.

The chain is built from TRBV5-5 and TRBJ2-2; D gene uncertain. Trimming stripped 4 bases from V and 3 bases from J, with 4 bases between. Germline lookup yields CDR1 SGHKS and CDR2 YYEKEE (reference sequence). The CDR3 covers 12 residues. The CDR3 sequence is CASSPHTGELFF. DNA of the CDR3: TGTGCCAGCAGCCCGCACACCGGGGAGCTGTTTTTT.

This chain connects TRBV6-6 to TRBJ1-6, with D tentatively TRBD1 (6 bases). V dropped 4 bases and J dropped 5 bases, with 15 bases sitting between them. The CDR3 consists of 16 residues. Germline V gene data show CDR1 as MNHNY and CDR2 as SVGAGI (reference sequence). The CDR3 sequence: CASSLGTRGNNSPLHF. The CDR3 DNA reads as TGTGCCAGCAGTTTGGGTACCAGGGGAAATAATTCACCCCTCCACTTT.

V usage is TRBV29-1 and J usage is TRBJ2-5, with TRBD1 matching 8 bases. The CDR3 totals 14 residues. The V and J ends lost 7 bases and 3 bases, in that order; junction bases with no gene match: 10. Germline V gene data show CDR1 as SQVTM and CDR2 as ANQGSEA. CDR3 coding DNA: TGCAGCGCCAACAAGGGGACAGGAGAAGAGACCCAGTACTTC. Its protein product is CSANKGTGEETQYF.

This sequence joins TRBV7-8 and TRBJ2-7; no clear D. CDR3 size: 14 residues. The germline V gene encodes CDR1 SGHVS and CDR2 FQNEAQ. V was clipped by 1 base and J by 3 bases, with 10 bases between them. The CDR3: CASSLEYVLYEQYF. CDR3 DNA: TGTGCCAGCAGCTTAGAGTACGTCCTCTACGAGCAGTACTTC. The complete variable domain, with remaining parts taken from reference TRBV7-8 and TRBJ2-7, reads GAGVSQSPRYKVAKRGQDVALRCDPISGHVSLFWYQQALGQGPEFLTYFQNEAQLDKSGLPSDRFFAERPEGSVSTLKIQRTQQEDSAVYLCASSLEYVLYEQYFGPGTRLTVT.

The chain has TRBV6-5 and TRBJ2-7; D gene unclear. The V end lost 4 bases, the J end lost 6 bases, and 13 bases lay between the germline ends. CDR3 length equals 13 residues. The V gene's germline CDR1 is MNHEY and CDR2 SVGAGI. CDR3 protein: CASSSGPWAEQYF. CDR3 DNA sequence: TGTGCCAGCAGTTCCGGACCCTGGGCCGAGCAGTACTTC.

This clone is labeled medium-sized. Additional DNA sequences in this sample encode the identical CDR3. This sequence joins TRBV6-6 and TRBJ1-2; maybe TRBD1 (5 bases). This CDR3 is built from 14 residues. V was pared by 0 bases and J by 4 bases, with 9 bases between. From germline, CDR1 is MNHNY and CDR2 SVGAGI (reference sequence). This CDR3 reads CASSYSEGSYGYTF. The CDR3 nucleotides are TGTGCCAGCAGTTACTCAGAGGGGTCCTATGGCTACACCTTC.

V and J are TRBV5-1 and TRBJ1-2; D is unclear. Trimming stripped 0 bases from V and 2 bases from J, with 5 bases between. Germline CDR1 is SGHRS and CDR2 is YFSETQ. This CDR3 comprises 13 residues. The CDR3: CASSLGRNYGYTF. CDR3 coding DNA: TGCGCCAGCAGCTTGGGACGGAACTATGGCTACACCTTC.

The CDR3 DNA is TGTGCCAGCAGCCCAGCCCGAAATCAGCCCCAGCATTTT. This gives the protein CASSPARNQPQHF. The rearrangement uses TRBV7-2 and TRBJ1-5, with unresolved D. This CDR3 is built from 13 residues. CDR1 SGHTA and CDR2 FQGNSA come from the germline V gene. Deletions cut 5 bases from V and 4 bases from J, with 9 bases between.

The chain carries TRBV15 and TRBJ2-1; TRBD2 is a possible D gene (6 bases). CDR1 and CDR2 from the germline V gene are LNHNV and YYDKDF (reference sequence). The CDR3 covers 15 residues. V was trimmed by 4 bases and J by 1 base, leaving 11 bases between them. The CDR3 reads CATSIGTSSYNEQFF. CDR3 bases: TGTGCCACCAGCATCGGGACTTCGTCCTACAATGAGCAGTTCTTC.

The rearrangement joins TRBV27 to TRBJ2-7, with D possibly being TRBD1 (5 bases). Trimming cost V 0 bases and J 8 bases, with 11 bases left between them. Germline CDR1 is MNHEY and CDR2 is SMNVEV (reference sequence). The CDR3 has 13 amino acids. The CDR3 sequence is CASSLSGQWKQYF. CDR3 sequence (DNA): TGTGCCAGCAGTTTATCGGGGCAGTGGAAGCAGTACTTC.

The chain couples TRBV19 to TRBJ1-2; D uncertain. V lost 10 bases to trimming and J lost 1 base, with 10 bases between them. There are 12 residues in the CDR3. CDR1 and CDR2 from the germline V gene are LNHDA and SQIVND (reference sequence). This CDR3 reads CATAGINYGYTF. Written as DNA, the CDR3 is TGTGCCACCGCGGGGATTAACTATGGCTACACCTTC.

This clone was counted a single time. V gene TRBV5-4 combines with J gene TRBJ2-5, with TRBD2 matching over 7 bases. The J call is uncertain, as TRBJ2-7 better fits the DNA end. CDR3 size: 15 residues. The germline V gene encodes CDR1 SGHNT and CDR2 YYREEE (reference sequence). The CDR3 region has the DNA TGTGCCAGCAGCAGCGGGACCCACAACTCCTACGAGCAGTACTTC. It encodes CASSSGTHNSYEQYF.

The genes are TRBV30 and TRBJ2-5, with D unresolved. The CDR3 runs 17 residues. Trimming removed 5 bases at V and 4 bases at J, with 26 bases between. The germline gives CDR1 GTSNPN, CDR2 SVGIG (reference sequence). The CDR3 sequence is CAWQSRIRALLGETQYF. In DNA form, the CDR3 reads TGTGCCTGGCAAAGCCGGATTCGGGCCCTCTTGGGAGAGACCCAGTACTTC.

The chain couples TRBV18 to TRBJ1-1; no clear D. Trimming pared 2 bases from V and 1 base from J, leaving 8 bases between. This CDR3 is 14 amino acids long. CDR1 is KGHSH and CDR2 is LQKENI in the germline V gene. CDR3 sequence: CASSPKAENTEAFF. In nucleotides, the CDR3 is TGTGCCAGCTCACCAAAGGCAGAGAACACTGAAGCTTTCTTT.

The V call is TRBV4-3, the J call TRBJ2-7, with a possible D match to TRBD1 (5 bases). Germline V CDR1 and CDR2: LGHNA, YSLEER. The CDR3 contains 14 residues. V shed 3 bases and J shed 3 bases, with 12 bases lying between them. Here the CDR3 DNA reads TGCGCCAGCAGCCAGGGGCTGATAGGCTACGAGCAGTACTTC. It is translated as CASSQGLIGYEQYF.

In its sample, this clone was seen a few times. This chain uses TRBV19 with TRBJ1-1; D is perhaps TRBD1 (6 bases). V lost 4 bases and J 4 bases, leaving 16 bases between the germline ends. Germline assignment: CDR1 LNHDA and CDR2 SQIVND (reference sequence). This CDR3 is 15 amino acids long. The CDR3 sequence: CASSTYRASGTEAFF. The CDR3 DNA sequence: TGTGCCAGTAGTACCTACAGGGCAAGCGGCACTGAAGCTTTCTTT.

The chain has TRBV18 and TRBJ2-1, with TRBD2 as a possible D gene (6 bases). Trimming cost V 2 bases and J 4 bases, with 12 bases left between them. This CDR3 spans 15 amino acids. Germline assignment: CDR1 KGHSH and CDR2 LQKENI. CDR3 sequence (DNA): TGTGCCAGCTCACCAGCCCATGGGGGGTACAATGAGCAGTTCTTC. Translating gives CASSPAHGGYNEQFF.